The T cell receptor beta chain described here comes from a study of blood T cell repertoires in COVID-19. The wider study: Both acute and convalescent COVID-19 samples were obtained from the United States, Italy and Spain. PBMCs, B-cell-depleted T cells, or T cells provided the cDNA or gDNA that made up the material.

The CDR3 is 17 residues long. From germline, CDR1 is SGHAT and CDR2 FQNNGV. Germline trimming cut 1 base from V and 4 bases from J; bases unmatched to any gene: 4. During active infection, Seattle patients enrolled and were then monitored through disease. In the source study's methods: Cell counts per sample came from amplifying reference gene primers. The assay was immunoSEQ multiplex PCR, and TCRdb's table has in-frame clones only and misses some. V and J calls and clone size are as listed in that table; D and trimming were resolved from the DNA. The sample comprises around 260,000 clones, about 91% of which are singletons, and under 3% rests with the top ten.

J is TRBJ2-2 and V is TRBV11-2, with TRBD2 identical over 12 bases. The source material was peripheral blood. The clonotype was recovered from a person between 18 and 35 years old with COVID-19, enrolled during active disease. The CDR3: CASSLVGLAGTTGELFF. The CDR3 DNA reads as TGTGCCAGCAGCTTAGTCGGACTAGCGGGAACCACCGGGGAGCTGTTTTTT.